This TCR beta chain is from a study of CD8 T cells in ankylosing spondylitis. MiXCR, run by TCRdb on the 5' RACE reads, gives a single entry per CDR3 protein. The table has 150,000 to 200,000 distinct CDR3 sequences, roughly 18% seen once. This clonotype was detected many times. Its specificity is unknown. The V end lost 5 bases, the J end lost 2 bases, and 17 bases lay between the germline ends. In germline, CDR1 is MNHEY, CDR2 SMNVEV (reference sequence). The CDR3 spans 16 residues. General study points: Typical of ankylosing spondylitis blood, it appeared, was a TCR beta motif of seven to nine highly homologous variants. Reports of some motif variants in reactive arthritis synovial fluid and blood predate this one.

The rearrangement uses TRBV27 and TRBJ2-3, with D possibly being TRBD1 or TRBD2 (5 bases each). The sequence derives from a male donor aged 10-29 years with ankylosing spondylitis or in good health (not recorded which). The sequenced sample was blood, either unsorted or a sorted T cell fraction (not recorded which). The chain's CDR3 is CASSVTGTRNTDTQYF. The CDR3 bases are TGTGCCAGCAGTGTTACCGGGACCAGGAACACAGATACGCAGTATTTT.